These 21 T cell receptor beta chains were all obtained from the same sample, sequenced in a study of OX40 agonist ivuxolimab in advanced cancers. Some clones are missing from TCRdb's copy, which holds only in-frame ones; the method was immunoSEQ multiplex PCR. The sample consists of 72,000 or so clones, 88% of them appearing once. Sequenced material: CD4+ or CD8+ T cells sorted from blood, taken in a trial of the OX40 agonist ivuxolimab. These receptors were collected from an adult with an advanced solid tumor such as melanoma, head and neck, liver or kidney cancer.

The genes are TRBV11-2 and TRBJ2-5; either TRBD1 or TRBD2 may supply D (6 bases each). The germline CDR1 and CDR2 sequences are SGHAT and FQNNGV. Between the trimmed V and J ends, which lost 8 bases and 5 bases, there was a span of 21 bases. The CDR3 is 15 residues long. The CDR3 sequence: CASAMRQAGMETQYF. The CDR3 region has the DNA TGTGCCAGCGCCATGAGACAGGCGGGGATGGAGACCCAGTACTTC.

This clone has a handful of counts. The chain carries TRBV4-1 and TRBJ2-7; possible D gene TRBD2, 5 bases. Between the trimmed V and J ends, which lost 4 bases and 4 bases, there was a span of 17 bases. The CDR3 extends over 15 amino acids. Germline lookup yields CDR1 MGHRA and CDR2 YSYEKL. CDR3 residues: CASSPGILGGYEQYF. The CDR3 coding sequence is TGCGCCAGCAGCCCGGGGATTCTCGGTGGGTACGAGCAGTACTTC.

The genes are TRBV5-5 and TRBJ1-1; no firm D call. From germline, CDR1 is SGHKS and CDR2 YYEKEE (reference sequence). The CDR3 is made up of 15 amino acids. V lost 1 base and J lost 1, with 11 bases in between. CDR3 in amino acids: CASSLWAVPNTEAFF. CDR3 coding DNA: TGTGCCAGCAGCTTGTGGGCGGTTCCGAACACTGAAGCTTTCTTT.

This clone is medium-sized in the sample. V gene TRBV2 combines with J gene TRBJ1-6; TRBD1 matches 8 bases. The length of the CDR3 is 16 residues. J was trimmed by 9 bases and V by 7 bases; bases with no gene match: 14. Germline values: CDR1 SNHLY, CDR2 FYNNEI. The CDR3 bases are TGTGCCAGCACCCGACAGGGGAAGGTTATTGGTTCACCCCTCCACTTT. Amino acids: CASTRQGKVIGSPLHF. Drawing the rest from reference TRBV2 and TRBJ1-6, the complete variable domain is EPEVTQTPSHQVTQMGQEVILRCVPISNHLYFYWYRQILGQKVEFLVSFYNNEISEKSEIFDDQFSVERPDGSNFTLKIRSTKLEDSAMYFCASTRQGKVIGSPLHFGNGTRLTVT.

This rearrangement joins TRBV5-5 to TRBJ2-5; tentatively, D is TRBD1 (5 bases). Between the trimmed V and J ends, which lost 4 bases and 2 bases, there was a span of 12 bases. The CDR3 contains 14 residues. The germline CDR1 and CDR2 sequences are SGHKS and YYEKEE (reference sequence). For the CDR3, the DNA is TGTGCCAGCAGCCCGCCGGACACACAAGAGACCCAGTACTTC. This encodes CASSPPDTQETQYF.

The gene calls are TRBV9 and TRBJ1-1, with TRBD1 as a possible D gene (5 bases). The CDR3 covers 16 residues. V shed 4 bases and J shed 7 bases, with 23 bases lying between them. From germline, CDR1 is SGDLS and CDR2 YYNGEE. The CDR3 protein is CASSPSVNMGPNEAFF. CDR3 coding DNA: TGTGCCAGCAGCCCGAGTGTGAACATGGGACCTAATGAAGCTTTCTTT.

The chain joins TRBV2 to TRBJ2-5, with 7 bases matching TRBD2. The CDR3 covers 13 residues. Unmatched junction bases numbered 6, after V lost 6 bases and J lost 5 bases. From germline, CDR1 is SNHLY and CDR2 FYNNEI. In nucleotides, the CDR3 is TGTGCCAGCAGCCCCGGGACTAAGGAGACCCAGTACTTC. Amino acid sequence: CASSPGTKETQYF.

This chain connects TRBV19 to TRBJ1-4, with D hard to call. This CDR3 contains 16 residues. Per the germline V gene, CDR1 is LNHDA and CDR2 is SQIVND (reference sequence). V was cut by 0 bases and J by 7 bases, with 15 bases left in between. CDR3 coding DNA: TGTGCCAGTAGTATAGATCTCGTGGGTGTGGGTGAAAAACTGTTTTTT. Residues: CASSIDLVGVGEKLFF.

This rearrangement joins TRBV30 to TRBJ2-7; 7 bases match TRBD2. Germline V CDR1 and CDR2: GTSNPN, SVGIG (reference sequence). The trim removed 2 bases at V and 5 bases at J, leaving 3 bases unmatched. This CDR3 spans 12 amino acids. The CDR3 sequence is CAWSRGSDEQYF. CDR3 sequence (DNA): TGTGCCTGGAGTCGCGGGAGCGACGAGCAGTACTTC.

Regarding this clone: Other DNA sequences in the same sample also yield this CDR3. The chain employs TRBV7-2 and TRBJ1-2; 7 bases are a match to TRBD1. The CDR3 runs to 14 residues. CDR1 and CDR2 from the germline V gene are SGHTA and FQGNSA. Germline trimming cut 4 bases from V and 1 base from J; bases unmatched to any gene: 3. The CDR3, as DNA: TGTGCCAGCAGCTCCCGACAGGGTAACTATGGCTACACCTTC. Amino acids: CASSSRQGNYGYTF.

The genes are TRBV30 and TRBJ2-6, with D perhaps matching TRBD1 (6 bases). Germline V gives CDR1 GTSNPN, CDR2 SVGIG (reference sequence). The CDR3 length is 15 residues. V lost 1 base and J lost 1, with 8 bases in between. The CDR3 DNA follows: TGTGCCTGGAGTGGTACAGGGTCTGGGGCCAACGTCCTGACTTTC. This sequence encodes CAWSGTGSGANVLTF.

The V gene is TRBV30, the J gene TRBJ2-1; possibly TRBD1 for D (5 bases). V lost 2 bases and J 9 bases, leaving 11 bases between the germline ends. Looked up from germline, CDR1 is GTSNPN and CDR2 is SVGIG (reference sequence). The CDR3 sequence is 12 residues long. The CDR3 loop reads CAWSTRVGEQFF. CDR3 coding DNA: TGTGCCTGGAGTACCAGGGTAGGTGAGCAGTTCTTC.

The V call is TRBV5-1, the J call TRBJ1-4, with D perhaps matching TRBD1 (5 bases). Per the germline V gene, CDR1 is SGHRS and CDR2 is YFSETQ. V dropped 5 bases and J dropped 8 bases, with 19 bases sitting between them. The CDR3 covers 15 residues. CDR3 DNA: TGCGCCAGCAGTAGGGACCCGACACGGACCGAAAAACTGTTTTTT. Protein: CASSRDPTRTEKLFF.

The chain employs TRBV5-6 and TRBJ2-7; tentative D call: TRBD1 (8 bases). V lost 5 bases and J 3 bases, leaving 15 bases between the germline ends. CDR1 is SGHDT and CDR2 is YYEEEE in the germline V gene. This CDR3 is built from 14 residues. CDR3 bases: TGTGCCAGCAGGGTTACAGGGGGGGACTACGAGCAGTACTTC. It yields the protein CASRVTGGDYEQYF.

This chain connects TRBV6-5 to TRBJ1-3; D is uncertain. V shed 3 bases and J shed 0 bases, with 9 bases lying between them. The CDR3 runs 15 residues. Germline V gives CDR1 MNHEY, CDR2 SVGAGI. The CDR3 nucleotides read TGTGCCAGCAGTTATAACGCCTACTCTGGAAACACCATATATTTT. Its protein is CASSYNAYSGNTIYF.

The rearrangement links TRBV14 to TRBJ1-4; D is uncertain. CDR3 size: 15 residues. Germline V gives CDR1 SGHDN, CDR2 FVKESK. V lost 1 base, J lost 6 bases, and 12 bases lay in between. CDR3 in DNA: TGTGCCAGCAGCCAAGGGGTTGGAGCTCATGAAAAACTGTTTTTT. Translated: CASSQGVGAHEKLFF.

This clone appeared a single time. The chain carries TRBV19 and TRBJ2-2, with D possibly TRBD1 on 6 matching bases. This CDR3 has 17 amino acids. Germline V gene data show CDR1 as LNHDA and CDR2 as SQIVND (reference sequence). The V and J ends lost 2 bases and 0 bases respectively, with 13 bases between them. CDR3: CASSIRGSSPNTGELFF. Here the CDR3 DNA reads TGTGCCAGTAGTATAAGGGGGTCTTCGCCGAACACCGGGGAGCTGTTTTTT.

V usage is TRBV5-1 and J usage is TRBJ2-1; TRBD2 matches 10 bases. The junction had 0 bases not matched to a gene; V was cut back by 5 bases and J by 4 bases. The CDR3 sequence is 13 residues long. Germline V gene data show CDR1 as SGHRS and CDR2 as YFSETQ. CDR3 bases: TGCGCCAGCAGACTAGCGGGGTACAATGAGCAGTTCTTC. This codes for CASRLAGYNEQFF.

The chain joins TRBV5-1 to TRBJ1-1, with D tentatively TRBD1 (5 bases). This CDR3 spans 13 amino acids. V shed 6 bases and J shed 1 base, with 10 bases lying between them. From germline, CDR1 is SGHRS and CDR2 YFSETQ. The CDR3, as DNA: TGCGCCAGCAAAAGGGGTACGAACACTGAAGCTTTCTTT. Protein product: CASKRGTNTEAFF.

The genes are TRBV5-1 and TRBJ2-3, with unresolved D. CDR1 and CDR2 (germline): SGHRS, YFSETQ. V was shortened by 0 bases and J by 0 bases, with 2 bases between the two germline ends. CDR3 length equals 13 residues. CDR3 in DNA: TGCGCCAGCAGCTTGGGTAGCACAGATACGCAGTATTTT. Amino acid sequence: CASSLGSTDTQYF.

The CDR3: CASSPTGLAAYEQYF. CDR3 bases: TGTGCCAGCAGCCCGACGGGACTCGCCGCCTACGAGCAGTACTTC. The genes are TRBV7-2 and TRBJ2-7; TRBD2 might be the D (6 bases). Germline-derived CDR1 and CDR2 are SGHTA and FQGNSA. The V and J ends lost 5 bases and 2 bases respectively, with 16 bases between them. This CDR3 contains 15 residues. The full variable domain, rest sourced from reference TRBV7-2 and TRBJ2-7, is GAGVSQSPSNKVTEKGKDVELRCDPISGHTALYWYRQSLGQGLEFLIYFQGNSAPDKSGLPSDRFSAERTGGSVSTLTIQRTQQEDSAVYLCASSPTGLAAYEQYFGPGTRLTVT.